This T cell receptor beta chain is drawn from a study of human T cells and chemical hapten exposure. This clonotype was observed a handful of times. Using its own MiXCR run on the 5' RACE reads, TCRdb lists one record per CDR3 protein. The repertoire holds approximately 80,000 distinct CDR3 sequences, with 15% as singletons. Total RNA came from unfractionated whole blood. Germline values: CDR1 MNHEY, CDR2 SVGAGI. The CDR3 spans 15 residues. The ends lost 2 bases at V and 3 bases at J; junction bases unmatched: 5. The sequence derives from a female donor in good health. This chain uses TRBV6-5 with TRBJ1-1, with 8 bases fitting TRBD1. CDR3 protein: CASSYRTGGYTEAFF. The DNA of the CDR3 is TGTGCCAGCAGTTACCGAACAGGGGGATACACTGAAGCTTTCTTT.